This record looks at one T cell receptor beta chain sequence and its context. The source of the sample is a study of blood T cell repertoires in COVID-19. The wider study: There were acute and convalescent COVID-19 samples, and they came from the United States, Italy and Spain. Nucleic acid was either cDNA or gDNA, and it came from T cells, B-cell-depleted T cells, or PBMCs.

The V gene's germline CDR1 is GTSNPN and CDR2 SVGIG (reference sequence). Trimming removed 0 bases from V and 6 bases from J, with 6 bases in between. The CDR3 has 12 amino acids. As handled by the study authors: The authors estimated nucleated cell counts from reference gene primer amplification. TCRdb's table, derived via immunoSEQ multiplex PCR, lists solely in-frame clones and lacks some. The DNA gave D and trimming, while V, J and clone size come from that table. The profile shows around 210,000 clones, around 88% of them singletons. This clonotype originated in a man between 18 and 35 years old with active or convalescent COVID-19. The chain employs TRBV30 and TRBJ2-1, with D hard to call. Sequenced material: peripheral blood. The CDR3 sequence is CAWSVTGNEQFF. DNA of the CDR3: TGTGCCTGGAGTGTAACCGGCAATGAGCAGTTCTTC. Using reference TRBV30 and TRBJ2-1 for the parts outside the CDR3, the full variable domain is SQTIHQWPATLVQPVGSPLSLECTVEGTSNPNLYWYRQAAGRGLQLLFYSVGIGQISSEVPQNLSASRPQDRQFILSSKKLLLSDSGFYLCAWSVTGNEQFFGPGTRLTVL.